This T cell receptor (beta chain) derives from a study of shared clonotypes between healthy human individuals (dated by TCRdb to 2018 to 2020). Turning to the overall study: A few men and a couple of women, aged 18 to 49 years, made up the cohort. Leukapheresis yielded between about 0.9 and 8.9 billion PBMCs per donor. The study deeply sequenced blood TCR repertoires of roughly five healthy adults to estimate repertoire size and the extent of clonotype sharing between individuals. For each donor, CD4 naive and CD4 memory were each given three plates, CD8 naive was given two plates, and CD8 memory was given one plate. To increase sequencing depth and limit assay-specific biases, different laboratories used diverse techniques to prepare libraries and sequence TCR repertoires.

Donors were healthy HIV-negative adults with no recently reported acute infections or vaccinations. All donors were Caucasian adults living in Nashville, Tennessee, USA. CD4+ T cells were enriched through magnetic negative selection, after which naive cells were positively selected on CD45RA and the remaining negative fraction served as the memory subset. Blood was obtained by leukapheresis, after which PBMCs were separated by Ficoll-Histopaque density gradient centrifugation and cryopreserved in liquid nitrogen vapor phase. Analytical flow cytometry was used to check the purity and quantity of each magnetically sorted T cell population. Each sorted fraction had its genomic DNA isolated and then quantified by UV absorbance on a Nanodrop 2000c. To note about this clone: Its specific antigen is unknown. No qualities accompany the bases; no much larger clone lies one base away.

Broad study findings and their caveats: Even with the large sequencing depth, rarefaction of the sorted-subset datasets indicated that sequencing was incomplete. Sharing across a handful of donors was observed for about 5% of naive CD4, 3.5% of naive CD8, about 2.3% of memory CD4, and about 0.4% of memory CD8 clonotypes. Naive subsets generally had larger estimated clonotype richness than memory subsets. Only blood was sampled, and tissue TCR repertoires likely differ from those in blood. Because the study included a small number of donors, the genetic and exposure-history diversity represented was limited. Compared with non-shared clonotypes, clonotypes shared by all four sorted-subset donors had higher generation probabilities. Pairwise subsampling indicated that sequencing depth was expected to affect the degree of clonotype sharing among donors.

The germline V gene (reference sequence) gives CDR1 as MNHEY and CDR2 as SMNVEV. The germline V and J ends show losses of 6 bases and 2 bases respectively, and no gene match explains 5 bases of the junction. Including cysteine and phenylalanine, the CDR3 has 14 amino acids. Just the 42-base CDR3 DNA is kept, in frame starting at base 1. Using the deep immunoSEQ assay, multiplex PCR amplified TCR CDR3 regions from genomic DNA. Genomic DNA extracted from each cell subset was distributed evenly over all wells of several immunoSEQ 96-well plates, and each plate served as one replicate. Each replicate PCR for sorted subsets received 200 ng genomic DNA, equal to 30,000 or so T cell genomes. The purified libraries were quantified using a Qubit 3.0 fluorometer, sized with a Bioanalyzer 2100, and then quantified again using the KAPA Library Quantification kit. Every immunoSEQ 96-well plate was sequenced on a dedicated single-read 150-cycle Illumina NextSeq 550 flow cell. The authors' analysis ran thus. Because only junctional sequences without quality scores were contained in the immunoSEQ output, filtering matching that applied to full-length reads could not be performed. Sequences were annotated with PyIR, a Python wrapper for IgBLAST v1.9, using IMGT germline references to assign V/J genes and CDR3. Reads were removed for weak V/J assignments (E-value above 1e-6), missing CDR3, stop codons, out-of-frame junctions, or ambiguous translated residues. V3J clonotypes were defined by identical inferred V gene, J gene, and CDR3 amino acid sequence. Percentage overlap between repertoires was calculated by dividing the number of shared unique clonotypes by the size of the smaller repertoire. Repertoire richness was assessed with RTK rarefaction, the Chao1 estimator, and Recon v2.1 estimates of unobserved clonotypes. Generation probabilities were computed with OLGA for all TCRbeta clonotypes obtained by the gDNA method from a handful of donors. Here the immuneACCESS table is served through TCRdb, limited to in-frame sequences with V and J called. Missing clones are a known gap in these copies; in checked studies unresolved V genes cover under half, and the rest lacks a known reason. V, J and clone size derive from that table, while D and trimming were established from the DNA sequence. The sample has 1.4 million to 1.5 million clones on record, 95% to 97% of them singletons. Over 1% of the sample is in the top ten clones.

The sequence was obtained from a man in his thirties or forties in good health. The chain is assembled from TRBV27 and TRBJ2-3, and 7 junctional nucleotides match TRBD2. The sample comprised naive CD4+ T cells sorted from blood. What the cell subset or site label conveys for this sample: CD45RA+ positively selected. The nucleotide sequence is given as TGTGCCAGCAGACACCTAGCGGACACAGATACGCAGTATTTT. Protein translation: CASRHLADTDTQYF.